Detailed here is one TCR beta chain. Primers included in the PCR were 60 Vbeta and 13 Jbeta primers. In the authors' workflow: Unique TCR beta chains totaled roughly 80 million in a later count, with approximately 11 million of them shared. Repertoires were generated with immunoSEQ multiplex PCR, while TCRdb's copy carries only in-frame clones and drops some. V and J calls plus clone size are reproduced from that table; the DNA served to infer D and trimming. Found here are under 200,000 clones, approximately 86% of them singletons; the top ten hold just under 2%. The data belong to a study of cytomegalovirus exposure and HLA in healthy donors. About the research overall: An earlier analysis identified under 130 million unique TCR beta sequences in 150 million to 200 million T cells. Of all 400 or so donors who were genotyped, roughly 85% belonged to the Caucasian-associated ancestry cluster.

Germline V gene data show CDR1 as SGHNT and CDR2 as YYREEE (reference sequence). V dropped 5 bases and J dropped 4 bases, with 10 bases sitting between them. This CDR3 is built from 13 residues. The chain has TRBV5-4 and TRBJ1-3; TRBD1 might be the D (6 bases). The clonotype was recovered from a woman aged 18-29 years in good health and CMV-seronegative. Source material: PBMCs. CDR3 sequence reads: CASSRGNGNTIYF. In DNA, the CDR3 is TGTGCCAGCAGTAGGGGGAACGGAAACACCATATATTTT.